The T cell receptor beta chain under discussion was sequenced for a study of CD8 T cells in Susac syndrome. V dropped 8 bases and J dropped 0; count of bases not matched to a gene: 3. CDR3 length: 14 amino acids. Germline values: CDR1 LNHDA, CDR2 SQIVND (reference sequence). Sequencing of TCR beta was performed on blood CD8+ and CD4+ T cells. Reverse transcription of about 0.5 to 1 ug RNA used random hexamers. A single record per CDR3 protein comes from TCRdb applying MiXCR to the immunoSEQ multiplex PCR reads. This table holds approximately 160,000 distinct CDR3 sequences, more than 95% found once. This TCR was sampled from a human donor with Susac syndrome. The chain joins TRBV19 to TRBJ2-1; 8 nucleotides agree with TRBD2. The sequenced material came from CD4+ T cells from PBMCs. In DNA, the CDR3 is TGTGCCAGTCGTAGCGGGACCTCCTACAATGAGCAGTTCTTC. Translating gives CASRSGTSYNEQFF.